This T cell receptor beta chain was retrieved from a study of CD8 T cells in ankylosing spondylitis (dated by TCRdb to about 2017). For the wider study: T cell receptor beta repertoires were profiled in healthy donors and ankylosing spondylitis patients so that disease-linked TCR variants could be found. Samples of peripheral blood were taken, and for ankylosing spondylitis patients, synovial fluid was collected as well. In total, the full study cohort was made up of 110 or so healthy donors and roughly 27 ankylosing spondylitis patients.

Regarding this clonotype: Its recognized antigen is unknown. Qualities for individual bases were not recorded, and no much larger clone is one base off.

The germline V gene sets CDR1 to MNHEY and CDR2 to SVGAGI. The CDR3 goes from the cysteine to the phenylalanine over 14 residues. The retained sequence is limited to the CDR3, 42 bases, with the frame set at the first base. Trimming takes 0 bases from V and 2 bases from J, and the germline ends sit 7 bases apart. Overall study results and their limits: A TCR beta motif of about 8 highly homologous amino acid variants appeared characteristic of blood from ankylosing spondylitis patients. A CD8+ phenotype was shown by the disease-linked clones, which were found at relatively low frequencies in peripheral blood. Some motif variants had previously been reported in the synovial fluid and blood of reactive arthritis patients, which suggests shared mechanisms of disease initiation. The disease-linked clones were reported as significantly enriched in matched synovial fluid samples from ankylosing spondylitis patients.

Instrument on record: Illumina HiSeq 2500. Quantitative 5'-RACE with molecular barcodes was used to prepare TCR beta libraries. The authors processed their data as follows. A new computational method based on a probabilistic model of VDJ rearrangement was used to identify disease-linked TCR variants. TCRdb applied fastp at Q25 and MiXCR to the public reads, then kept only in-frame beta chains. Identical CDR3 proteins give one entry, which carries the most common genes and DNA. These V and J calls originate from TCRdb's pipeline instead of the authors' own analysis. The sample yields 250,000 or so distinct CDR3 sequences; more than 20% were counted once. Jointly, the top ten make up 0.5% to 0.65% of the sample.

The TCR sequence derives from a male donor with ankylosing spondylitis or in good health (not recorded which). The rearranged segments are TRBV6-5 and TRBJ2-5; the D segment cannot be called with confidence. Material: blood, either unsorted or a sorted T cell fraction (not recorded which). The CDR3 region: CASSYSPRQETQYF. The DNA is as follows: TGTGCCAGCAGTTACTCTCCCAGACAAGAGACCCAGTACTTC.